This T cell receptor beta chain was retrieved from a study of OX40 agonist ivuxolimab in advanced cancers. In the study overall: Patients were infused with ivuxolimab every 2 weeks at 0.01 to 10 mg/kg. The dose-escalation cohort had hepatocellular carcinoma, melanoma, renal cell or head and neck cancer.

The table lists this clone with a count of one. Generated by immunoSEQ multiplex PCR, the TCRdb table keeps only in-frame clones and is missing some. Here the sample spans under 80,000 clones, about 89% being singletons. This specimen consisted of CD4+ or CD8+ T cells sorted from blood, obtained in a trial of the OX40 agonist ivuxolimab. The sequence came from an adult with an advanced solid tumor such as melanoma, head and neck, liver or kidney cancer.

The CDR3 DNA reads as TGCGCCAGCAGCCTGGGACTAGCGGCGAACACCGGGGAGCTGTTTTTT. Its protein is CASSLGLAANTGELFF. The V and J genes are TRBV4-3 and TRBJ2-2; 11 bases align to TRBD2. Per germline, CDR1 LGHNA and CDR2 YSLEER. The CDR3 is 16 amino acids. The trim removed 4 bases at V and 0 bases at J, leaving 1 base unmatched.